This TCR beta chain was documented in a study of T cells in Graves' hyperthyroidism and ophthalmopathy. CDR3 length: 16 residues. The germline V gene has CDR1 MNHNS and CDR2 SASEGT. Losses at the gene ends were 2 bases for V and 1 base for J; bases not matched to a gene: 5. This clonotype occurred a few times. The source material, RNA transcripts, was used to amplify TCR beta CDR3 regions. First-round RT-PCR of the TCR CDR3 relied on the HTBI primer set. TCRdb independently ran MiXCR on the multiplex PCR reads; one entry per CDR3 protein. Here the sample spans about 560,000 distinct CDR3 sequences, roughly a sixth being singletons. Uncontrolled infection, other autoimmune disease, pregnancy or lactation disqualified patients from enrolment.

The TCR was taken from a woman between 18 and 29 years old with Graves' hyperthyroidism. V usage is TRBV6-1 and J usage is TRBJ2-5; 9 bases match TRBD1. The sequenced sample consisted of blood. The CDR3 DNA is TGTGCCAGCAGTGAACTTACAGGGGGCCGCCAAGAGACCCAGTACTTC. Amino acid sequence: CASSELTGGRQETQYF.